What follows describes a single T cell receptor (beta chain). Its antigen is still unknown. These data originate in a study of graft-versus-host responses after intestinal transplantation. Sequencing used immunoSEQ multiplex PCR; TCRdb keeps in-frame clones, though not all of them. The sample shows approximately 90,000 clones, 88% of them seen only once. The CDR3 has 14 residues. The V end lost 3 bases, the J end lost 6 bases, and 14 bases lay between the germline ends. Germline lookup yields CDR1 KGHSH and CDR2 LQKENI. The V call is TRBV18, the J call TRBJ1-2; no firm D call. The origin of this receptor is a human donor who was the organ donor for an intestinal transplant. This material consisted of unstimulated CD4+ T cells sorted from spleen or lymph node cells, taken before transplant. The CDR3 protein is CASSPNRGSDGYTF. CDR3 nucleotides: TGTGCCAGCTCACCGAACAGAGGGAGCGATGGCTACACCTTC.